These 21 T cell receptor beta chains originate from one sample sequenced in a study of control samples from healthy donors and cancer patients. Repertoires were generated with immunoSEQ multiplex PCR, while TCRdb's copy carries only in-frame clones and drops some. The sample lists about 130,000 clones; over 90% were seen once. The sample was PBMCs. The receptors were sampled from a man in his fifties or sixties with colorectal cancer.

This rearrangement joins TRBV10-3 to TRBJ2-3, with D tentatively TRBD1 or TRBD2 (6 bases each). Between the trimmed V and J ends, which lost 9 bases and 4 bases, there was a span of 14 bases. Per germline, CDR1 ENHRY and CDR2 SYGVKD. CDR3 length: 13 amino acids. CDR3 sequence reads: CAMSRGAADTQYF. The CDR3 DNA sequence: TGTGCCATGTCGAGGGGGGCGGCAGATACGCAGTATTTT.

The chain couples TRBV7-6 to TRBJ1-5, with D maybe TRBD1 (6 bases). Trimming removed 5 bases at V and 1 base at J, with 21 bases between. CDR1 is SGHVS and CDR2 is FNYEAQ in the germline V gene. The CDR3 is made up of 18 amino acids. The CDR3 DNA sequence: TGTGCCAGCAGCGGAGATGCGTCTTGGACAGACAGCAATCAGCCCCAGCATTTT. Translating it yields CASSGDASWTDSNQPQHF.

The rearrangement joins TRBV6-5 to TRBJ2-7; 12 nucleotides match TRBD1. Germline V CDR1 and CDR2: MNHEY, SVGAGI. The CDR3 contains 13 residues. Trimming at V came to 6 bases and at J to 6 bases, leaving 3 bases not matched to a gene. The CDR3 loop reads CASRGTGGLEQYF. The DNA of the CDR3 is TGTGCCAGCAGAGGGACAGGGGGCCTCGAGCAGTACTTC.

This sequence joins TRBV2 and TRBJ1-5; D is uncertain. Germline V gene lookup returns CDR1 SNHLY and CDR2 FYNNEI. The CDR3 totals 14 residues. Trimming removed 4 bases at V and 3 bases at J, with 10 bases between. The CDR3 spells CASSVDVINQPQHF. The CDR3 region has the DNA TGTGCCAGCAGTGTTGACGTTATCAATCAGCCCCAGCATTTT.

The rearrangement joins TRBV7-9 to TRBJ2-3; the D call may be TRBD1 or TRBD2 (5 bases each). The CDR3 covers 14 residues. Trimming removed 0 bases from V and 5 bases from J, with 9 bases in between. In germline, CDR1 is SEHNR, CDR2 FQNEAQ (reference sequence). The chain's CDR3 is CASSLAGAGDTQYF. The CDR3 bases are TGTGCCAGCAGCTTAGCAGGGGCGGGAGATACGCAGTATTTT.

The V and J genes are TRBV9 and TRBJ1-1; the match to TRBD1 covers 7 bases. V lost 0 bases, J lost 9 bases, and 8 bases stayed unmatched. Germline V gene data show CDR1 as SGDLS and CDR2 as YYNGEE. The CDR3 has 14 residues. The CDR3 coding sequence is TGTGCCAGCAGCGTAGAACCCGGGACAGATAAAGCTTTCTTT. It yields the protein CASSVEPGTDKAFF.

This clone was observed a single time. The chain is built from TRBV6-5 and TRBJ1-1; D perhaps matches TRBD1 (6 bases). V was trimmed by 5 bases and J by 0 bases, leaving 10 bases between them. CDR3 length: 14 residues. Per the germline V gene, CDR1 is MNHEY and CDR2 is SVGAGI. CDR3: CASSKTGMNTEAFF. DNA for the CDR3: TGTGCCAGCAGTAAGACAGGAATGAACACTGAAGCTTTCTTT.

The rearrangement joins TRBV2 to TRBJ2-7; 9 bases agree with TRBD2. With V trimmed by 2 bases and J by 7 bases, 9 bases remained unmatched. The length of the CDR3 is 15 residues. CDR1 is SNHLY and CDR2 is FYNNEI in the germline V gene. In DNA form, the CDR3 reads TGTGCCAGCAGTGAACGAAGCGGGGGGATTTTTGAGCAGTACTTC. Its protein product is CASSERSGGIFEQYF.

This clone has at least ten counts. The chain links TRBV5-1 to TRBJ2-7; maybe TRBD2 (5 bases). The CDR3 covers 13 residues. V was pared by 0 bases and J by 6 bases, with 10 bases between. Germline V gives CDR1 SGHRS, CDR2 YFSETQ. The CDR3 nucleotides read TGCGCCAGCAGCTTGGAACCTAGCCGCGAGCAGTACTTC. This sequence encodes CASSLEPSREQYF. The variable domain in full, completed from reference TRBV5-1 and TRBJ2-7, reads KAGVTQTPRYLIKTRGQQVTLSCSPISGHRSVSWYQQTPGQGLQFLFEYFSETQRNKGNFPGRFSGRQFSNSRSEMNVSTLELGDSALYLCASSLEPSREQYFGPGTRLTVT.

This chain uses TRBV5-6 with TRBJ1-1, with 7 nucleotides matching TRBD1. CDR3 length: 17 amino acids. Germline CDR1 is SGHDT and CDR2 is YYEEEE. The ends lost 0 bases at V and 2 bases at J; junction bases unmatched: 10. As DNA, the CDR3 is TGTGCCAGCAGCTTGGCCCACAGGGGTAGCGTTAACACTGAAGCTTTCTTT. Protein sequence: CASSLAHRGSVNTEAFF.

This sequence joins TRBV5-1 and TRBJ2-7; D possibly matches TRBD1 or TRBD2 (5 bases each). The V gene's germline CDR1 is SGHRS and CDR2 YFSETQ. The CDR3 has 14 residues. V was pared by 4 bases and J by 4 bases, with 15 bases between. CDR3 coding DNA: TGCGCCAGCAGCCCCGGGGCAGCCCTTTACGAGCAGTACTTC. This gives the protein CASSPGAALYEQYF.

V is TRBV9 and J is TRBJ1-1, with D hard to call. Germline CDR1 reads SGDLS; CDR2 reads YYNGEE. CDR3 size: 15 residues. The V end lost 2 bases, the J end lost 3 bases, and 14 bases lay between the germline ends. CDR3 region: CASSVRPSGDTEAFF. CDR3 in DNA: TGTGCCAGCAGCGTCCGGCCCTCCGGGGACACTGAAGCTTTCTTT.

This chain links TRBV19 with TRBJ2-7; either TRBD1 or TRBD2 may supply D (5 bases each). CDR1 is LNHDA and CDR2 is SQIVND in the germline V gene (reference sequence). Trimming took off 6 bases at V and 1 base at J, with 22 bases between the two ends. CDR3 size: 17 residues. The CDR3 reads CASRERYRDPRSYEQYF. CDR3 in DNA: TGTGCCAGTAGGGAGCGGTACCGGGACCCACGGTCCTACGAGCAGTACTTC. The full variable domain, rest sourced from reference TRBV19 and TRBJ2-7, is DGGITQSPKYLFRKEGQNVTLSCEQNLNHDAMYWYRQDPGQGLRLIYYSQIVNDFQKGDIAEGYSVSREKKESFPLTVTSAQKNPTAFYLCASRERYRDPRSYEQYFGPGTRLTVT.

The V and J genes are TRBV7-2 and TRBJ2-7; no clear D gene. This CDR3 contains 12 residues. Germline CDR1 reads SGHTA; CDR2 reads FQGNSA. The V end lost 1 base, the J end lost 6 bases, and 7 bases lay between the germline ends. The CDR3 nucleotides read TGTGCCAGCAGCTTAGGGTTGGTCGAGCAGTACTTC. Translated: CASSLGLVEQYF.

The chain couples TRBV5-1 to TRBJ1-1; TRBD1 is a possible D gene (6 bases). Germline CDR1 is SGHRS and CDR2 is YFSETQ. V lost 3 bases to trimming and J lost 2 bases, with 8 bases between them. The CDR3 covers 13 residues. The CDR3 DNA is TGCGCCAGCAGCTCAGGGGTAAACACTGAAGCTTTCTTT. It is translated as CASSSGVNTEAFF.

The rearrangement links TRBV7-8 to TRBJ1-1; TRBD1 aligns across 7 bases. Trimming cost V 3 bases and J 6 bases; bases outside gene matches: 4. Germline assignment: CDR1 SGHVS and CDR2 FQNEAQ. The CDR3 length is 13 residues. Here the CDR3 DNA reads TGTGCCAGCAGCTTGGCCAGGGGGGCTGAAGCTTTCTTT. Encoded protein: CASSLARGAEAFF. The full variable domain, with the rest looked up from reference TRBV7-8 and TRBJ1-1, is GAGVSQSPRYKVAKRGQDVALRCDPISGHVSLFWYQQALGQGPEFLTYFQNEAQLDKSGLPSDRFFAERPEGSVSTLKIQRTQQEDSAVYLCASSLARGAEAFFGQGTRLTVV.

The rearrangement uses TRBV6-5 and TRBJ2-2, with 9 bases identical to TRBD1. The length of the CDR3 is 16 residues. Per germline, CDR1 MNHEY and CDR2 SVGAGI. V was pared by 0 bases and J by 5 bases, with 4 bases of the junction left unmatched. CDR3 sequence (DNA): TGTGCCAGCAGTTACTCTAGGACAGGGGAAACCGGGGAGCTGTTTTTT. Encoded protein: CASSYSRTGETGELFF.

The genes are TRBV4-1 and TRBJ1-3, with D tentatively TRBD1 (5 bases). Trimming removed 1 base at V and 2 bases at J, with 15 bases between. The CDR3 covers 17 residues. Germline V CDR1 and CDR2: MGHRA, YSYEKL. In nucleotides, the CDR3 is TGCGCCAGCAGCCAAGGTATATTGGACAAAGCTGGAAACACCATATATTTT. Translation: CASSQGILDKAGNTIYF.

This chain's CDR3 is CASSPGDTDQPQHF. CDR3 DNA sequence: TGCGCCAGCAGCCCAGGGGACACAGATCAGCCCCAGCATTTT. The chain joins TRBV5-1 to TRBJ1-5; maybe TRBD1 (6 bases). This CDR3 is built from 14 residues. Germline V gene sequence: CDR1 SGHRS, CDR2 YFSETQ. The germline V and J ends were trimmed by 4 bases and 5 bases, with 13 bases remaining between them. The variable domain in full, with the rest retrieved from reference TRBV5-1 and TRBJ1-5, is KAGVTQTPRYLIKTRGQQVTLSCSPISGHRSVSWYQQTPGQGLQFLFEYFSETQRNKGNFPGRFSGRQFSNSRSEMNVSTLELGDSALYLCASSPGDTDQPQHFGDGTRLSIL.

This chain connects TRBV20-1 to TRBJ1-1; D is uncertain. Trimming removed 3 bases from V and 3 bases from J, with 5 bases in between. The CDR3 loop spans 11 amino acids. The germline V gene has CDR1 DFQATT and CDR2 SNEGSKA (reference sequence). The CDR3 nucleotides are TGCAGTGCTAGCCAGTACACTGAAGCTTTCTTT. Translated: CSASQYTEAFF.

This clone is a singleton in its sample. This rearrangement joins TRBV3-1 (or the pseudogene TRBV3-2) to TRBJ2-2, with D perhaps matching TRBD1 or TRBD2 (6 bases each). V was cut by 0 bases and J by 5 bases, with 10 bases left in between. In germline, CDR1 is LGHDT, CDR2 YNNKEL (reference sequence). The CDR3 runs 15 residues. CDR3 nucleotides: TGTGCCAGCAGCCAAGAGGGGGCGGGGACCGGGGAGCTGTTTTTT. Protein sequence: CASSQEGAGTGELFF.